This T cell receptor beta chain was captured in a study of long-term antiretroviral therapy in people with HIV. Findings of the study overall: Controls exceeded HIV repertoires in CDR3 length range.

The CDR3 length is 13 residues. Germline values: CDR1 LNHDA, CDR2 SQIVND (reference sequence). The V end was cut by 6 bases, the J end by 9 bases, with 15 bases between. Runs used v3.0 of the immunoSEQ assay and were done at survey level. TCRdb's copy holds only in-frame clones and misses some; the assay was immunoSEQ multiplex PCR. The table shows 25,000 to 30,000 clones, with 80% to 85% occurring only once. Note on this clone: The antigen is undetermined.

The source material was unsorted PBMCs, sampled 0.4 years after starting antiretroviral therapy. This sequence originates from a man between 18 and 35 years old with HIV. This chain joins TRBV19 and TRBJ2-1; D call uncertain. The CDR3 here is CASRGPPTGEQFF. Written as DNA, the CDR3 is TGTGCCAGTAGGGGCCCTCCTACGGGTGAGCAGTTCTTC.